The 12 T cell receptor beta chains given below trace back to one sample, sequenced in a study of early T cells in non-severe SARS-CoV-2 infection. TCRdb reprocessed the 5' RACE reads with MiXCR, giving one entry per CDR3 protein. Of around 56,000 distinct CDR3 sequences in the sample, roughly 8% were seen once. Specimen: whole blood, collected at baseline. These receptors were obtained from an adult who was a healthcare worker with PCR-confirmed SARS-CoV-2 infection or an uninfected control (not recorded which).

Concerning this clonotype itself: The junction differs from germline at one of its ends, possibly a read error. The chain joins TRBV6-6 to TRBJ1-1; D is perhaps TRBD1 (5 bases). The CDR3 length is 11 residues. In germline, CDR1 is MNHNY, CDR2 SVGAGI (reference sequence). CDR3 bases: TGTGCCGGGGGTGGTAACGCTGATGCTTTCTTT. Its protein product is CAGGGNADAFF.

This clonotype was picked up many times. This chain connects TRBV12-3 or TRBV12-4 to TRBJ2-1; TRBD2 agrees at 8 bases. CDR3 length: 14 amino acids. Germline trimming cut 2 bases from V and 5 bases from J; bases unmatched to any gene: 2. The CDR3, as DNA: TGTGCCAGCAGTTTACAAGCGGGGGACAATGAGCAGTTCTTC. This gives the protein CASSLQAGDNEQFF.

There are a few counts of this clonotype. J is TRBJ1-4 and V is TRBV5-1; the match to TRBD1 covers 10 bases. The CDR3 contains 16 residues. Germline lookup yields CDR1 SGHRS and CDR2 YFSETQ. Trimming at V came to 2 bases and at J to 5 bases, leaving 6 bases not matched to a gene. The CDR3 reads CASSFGTGAQNEKLFF. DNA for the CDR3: TGCGCCAGCAGCTTCGGGACAGGGGCCCAAAATGAAAAACTGTTTTTT.

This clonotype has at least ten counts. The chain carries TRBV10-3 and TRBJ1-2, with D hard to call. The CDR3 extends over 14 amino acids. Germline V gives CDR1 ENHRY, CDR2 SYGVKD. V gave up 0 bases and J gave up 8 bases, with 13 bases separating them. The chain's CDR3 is CAISESTGRGGYTF. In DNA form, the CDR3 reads TGTGCCATCAGTGAGTCGACGGGTCGCGGCGGCTACACCTTC.

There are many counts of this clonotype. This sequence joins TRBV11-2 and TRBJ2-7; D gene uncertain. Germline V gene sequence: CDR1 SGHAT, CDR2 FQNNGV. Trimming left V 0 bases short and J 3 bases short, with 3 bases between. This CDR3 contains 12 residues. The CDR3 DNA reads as TGTGCCAGCAGCTTAGACAACTACGAGCAGTACTTC. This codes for CASSLDNYEQYF.

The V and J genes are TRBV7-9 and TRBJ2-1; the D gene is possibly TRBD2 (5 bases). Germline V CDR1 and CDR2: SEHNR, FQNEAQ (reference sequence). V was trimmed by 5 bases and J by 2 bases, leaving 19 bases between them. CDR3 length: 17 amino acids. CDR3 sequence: CASSLLMEAGTYNEQFF. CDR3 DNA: TGTGCCAGCAGCCTACTAATGGAGGCCGGGACCTACAATGAGCAGTTCTTC. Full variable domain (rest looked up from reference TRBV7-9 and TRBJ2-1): DTGVSQNPRHKITKRGQNVTFRCDPISEHNRLYWYRQTLGQGPEFLTYFQNEAQLEKSRLLSDRFSAERPKGSFSTLEIQRTEQGDSAMYLCASSLLMEAGTYNEQFFGPGTRLTVL.

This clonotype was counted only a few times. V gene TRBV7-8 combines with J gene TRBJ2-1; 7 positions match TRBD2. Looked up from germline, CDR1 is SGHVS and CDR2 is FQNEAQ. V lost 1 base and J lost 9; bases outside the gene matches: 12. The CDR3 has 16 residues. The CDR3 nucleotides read TGTGCCAGCAGCTTAGTGTCTTCGGCGGGAGTAGGTGAGCAGTTCTTC. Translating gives CASSLVSSAGVGEQFF.

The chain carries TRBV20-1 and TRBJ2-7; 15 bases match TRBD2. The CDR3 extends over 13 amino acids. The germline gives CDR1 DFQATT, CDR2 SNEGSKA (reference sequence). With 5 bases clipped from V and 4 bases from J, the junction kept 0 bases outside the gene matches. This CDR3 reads CSAGTSGRYEQYF. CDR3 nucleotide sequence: TGCAGTGCTGGGACTAGCGGGAGGTACGAGCAGTACTTC.

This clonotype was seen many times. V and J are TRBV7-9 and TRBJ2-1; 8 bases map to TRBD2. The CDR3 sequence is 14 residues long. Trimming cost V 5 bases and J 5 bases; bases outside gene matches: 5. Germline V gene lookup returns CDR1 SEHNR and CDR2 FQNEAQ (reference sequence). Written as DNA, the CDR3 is TGTGCCAGCAGCCGACTAGCGCTAGACAATGAGCAGTTCTTC. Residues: CASSRLALDNEQFF.

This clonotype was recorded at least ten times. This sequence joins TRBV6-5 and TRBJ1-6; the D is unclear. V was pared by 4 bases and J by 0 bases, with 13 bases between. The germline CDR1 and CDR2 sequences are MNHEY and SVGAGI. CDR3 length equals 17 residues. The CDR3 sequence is CASSSPKESSYNSPLHF. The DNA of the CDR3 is TGTGCCAGCAGTTCACCGAAAGAGAGCTCCTATAATTCACCCCTCCACTTT.

The CDR3 spells CATRTGGGNEQFF. CDR3 sequence (DNA): TGTGCCACCAGGACAGGGGGTGGGAATGAGCAGTTCTTC. The gene calls are TRBV24-1 and TRBJ2-1; 9 nucleotides line up with TRBD1. This CDR3 contains 13 residues. The ends lost 7 bases at V and 7 bases at J; junction bases unmatched: 4. CDR1 KGHDR and CDR2 SFDVKD come from the germline V gene.

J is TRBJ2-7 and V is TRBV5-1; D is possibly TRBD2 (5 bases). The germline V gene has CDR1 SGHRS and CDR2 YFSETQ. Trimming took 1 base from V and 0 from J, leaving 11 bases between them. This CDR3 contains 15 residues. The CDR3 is CASSLNAGYSYEQYF. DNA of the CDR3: TGCGCCAGCAGCTTGAATGCGGGTTACTCCTACGAGCAGTACTTC. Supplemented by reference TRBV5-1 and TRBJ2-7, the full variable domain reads KAGVTQTPRYLIKTRGQQVTLSCSPISGHRSVSWYQQTPGQGLQFLFEYFSETQRNKGNFPGRFSGRQFSNSRSEMNVSTLELGDSALYLCASSLNAGYSYEQYFGPGTRLTVT.